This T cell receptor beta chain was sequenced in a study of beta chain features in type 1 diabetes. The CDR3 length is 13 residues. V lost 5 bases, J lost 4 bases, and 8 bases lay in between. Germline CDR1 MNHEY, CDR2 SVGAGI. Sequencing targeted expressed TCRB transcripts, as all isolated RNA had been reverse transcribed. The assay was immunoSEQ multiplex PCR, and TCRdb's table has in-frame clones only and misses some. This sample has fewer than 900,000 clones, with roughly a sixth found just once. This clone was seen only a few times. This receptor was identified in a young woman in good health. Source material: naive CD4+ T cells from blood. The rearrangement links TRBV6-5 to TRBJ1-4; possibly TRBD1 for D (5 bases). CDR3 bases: TGTGCCAGCAGTCTACAGGTTAATGAAAAACTGTTTTTT. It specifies CASSLQVNEKLFF.